This T cell receptor beta chain was found in a study of T cell responses to AZD1222 COVID-19 vaccine. This CDR3 has 14 amino acids. V shed 5 bases and J shed 2 bases, with 13 bases lying between them. From germline, CDR1 is SGHNT and CDR2 YENEEA. This clone was counted once. Clones were read by immunoSEQ multiplex PCR, and TCRdb kept only the in-frame ones, dropping some. This table has about 150,000 clones, about 91% appearing once. Sequencing was performed on peripheral blood, taken on day 0 of AZD1222 vaccination. This chain uses TRBV11-3 with TRBJ2-7; tentative D call: TRBD1 (7 bases). The clonotype comes from an adult in good health. In nucleotides, the CDR3 is TGTGCCAGCAGCCGCAGGGGGGCGACCTACGAGCAGTACTTC. Amino acid sequence: CASSRRGATYEQYF.